The 19 T cell receptor beta chains reported below all come from one sample, sequenced in a study of blood T cell repertoires in COVID-19. TCRdb's copy holds only in-frame clones and misses some; the assay was immunoSEQ multiplex PCR. The repertoire consists of around 250,000 clones, with about 87% occurring once and the leading ten covering around 7.8%. What was sequenced was peripheral blood. These receptors were collected from a human donor in a cohort sampled during active COVID-19.

The chain is built from TRBV7-8 and TRBJ1-2; D unresolved. This CDR3 contains 13 residues. Trimming removed 5 bases at V and 7 bases at J, with 14 bases between. Germline V gene lookup returns CDR1 SGHVS and CDR2 FQNEAQ. DNA for the CDR3: TGTGCCAGCAGCCCACTAACCTTCGGTGGCTACACCTTC. Translating gives CASSPLTFGGYTF.

This clone was picked up a small number of times. The rearrangement links TRBV4-1 to TRBJ2-2; 9 nucleotides agree with TRBD1. Germline assignment: CDR1 MGHRA and CDR2 YSYEKL. This CDR3 has 13 residues. Unmatched junction bases numbered 4, after V lost 9 bases and J lost 5 bases. CDR3 DNA sequence: TGCGCCAGGGGACAGGGTTTGACCGGGGAGCTGTTTTTT. This sequence encodes CARGQGLTGELFF.

Worth noting for this clone: Its ends do not fully match the called genes, so a read error is possible. The CDR3 region is CASSPPQGTHEKLFF. CDR3 DNA sequence: TGTGCCAGCAGTCCCCCACAGGGAACTCATGAAAAACTGTTTTTT. The V call is TRBV28, the J call TRBJ1-4; the D gene is possibly TRBD1 (6 bases). CDR1 and CDR2 (germline): MDHEN, SYDVKM. This CDR3 has 15 amino acids.

DNA for the CDR3: TGTGCCAGCAGTTACGGGGCGGCCTCGAACACTGAAGCTTTCTTT. It specifies CASSYGAASNTEAFF. The V call is TRBV6-5, the J call TRBJ1-1, with a weak D call TRBD1 (5 bases). The ends were cut back, 2 bases at V and 1 base at J, with 11 bases in the middle. CDR1 is MNHEY and CDR2 is SVGAGI in the germline V gene. CDR3 length equals 15 residues.

The chain combines TRBV19 with TRBJ1-1; D unresolved. CDR1 LNHDA and CDR2 SQIVND come from the germline V gene (reference sequence). Trimming shortened V by 3 bases and J by 4 bases, and 6 bases separated the two germline ends. There are 12 residues in the CDR3. The CDR3 bases are TGTGCCAGTAGTATCCGGGGCACTGAAGCTTTCTTT. Its protein product is CASSIRGTEAFF.

CDR3: CASSEASFGGGLNNEQFF. The CDR3 DNA reads as TGTGCCAGCAGTGAAGCATCGTTTGGAGGGGGCCTCAACAATGAGCAGTTCTTC. This sequence joins TRBV6-1 and TRBJ2-1; D is possibly TRBD1 (7 bases). This CDR3 region has 18 residues. The V end was cut by 0 bases, the J end by 5 bases, with 20 bases between. The germline CDR1 and CDR2 sequences are MNHNS and SASEGT.

This clone was observed a handful of times. The chain is built from TRBV11-2 and TRBJ1-6, with 8 bases aligning to TRBD1. Germline V gives CDR1 SGHAT, CDR2 FQNNGV. The CDR3 totals 16 residues. V trimming: 2 bases; J trimming: 7 bases; junction bases outside the gene matches: 7. The CDR3 protein is CASSLSARTGNSPLHF. The CDR3 DNA is TGTGCCAGCAGCTTATCAGCAAGGACAGGGAATTCACCCCTCCACTTT. Using reference TRBV11-2 and TRBJ1-6 for the parts outside the CDR3, the full variable domain is EAGVAQSPRYKIIEKRQSVAFWCNPISGHATLYWYQQILGQGPKLLIQFQNNGVVDDSQLPKDRFSAERLKGVDSTLKIQPAKLEDSAVYLCASSLSARTGNSPLHFGNGTRLTVT.

The rearrangement joins TRBV18 to TRBJ2-1, with 8 bases lining up with TRBD2. The V segment lost 5 bases and the J segment 7 bases; nucleotides outside the gene matches: 16. CDR3 length: 17 residues. Germline CDR1 and CDR2: KGHSH and LQKENI. DNA for the CDR3: TGTGCCAGCTCAACCCGGGAGGGCGGAATGAGTAGGAATGAGCAGTTCTTC. Translating it yields CASSTREGGMSRNEQFF.

The chain is built from TRBV19 and TRBJ2-1; D is uncertain. CDR3 length equals 15 residues. Trimming cost V 6 bases and J 0 bases, with 12 bases left between them. CDR1 is LNHDA and CDR2 is SQIVND in the germline V gene (reference sequence). The CDR3 reads CASRGALFSYNEQFF. The DNA for the CDR3 is TGTGCCAGTAGAGGAGCTCTATTCTCCTACAATGAGCAGTTCTTC.

The chain links TRBV28 to TRBJ1-5; weak D call: TRBD1 (5 bases). The CDR3 is 17 residues long. The V and J ends lost 3 bases and 6 bases respectively, with 21 bases between them. The germline CDR1 and CDR2 sequences are MDHEN and SYDVKM. CDR3 in amino acids: CASSFWTASGGGQPQHF. In DNA form, the CDR3 reads TGTGCCAGCAGTTTTTGGACCGCGTCCGGGGGTGGTCAGCCCCAGCATTTT.

This clone was detected only a few times. J is TRBJ2-2 and V is TRBV7-6; 9 bases are a match to TRBD1. The junction had 5 bases not matched to a gene; V was cut back by 5 bases and J by 4 bases. Germline loops: CDR1 SGHVS, CDR2 FNYEAQ. The length of the CDR3 is 15 residues. The CDR3 here is CASSKGQGTTGELFF. The CDR3 coding sequence is TGTGCCAGCAGCAAGGGACAGGGAACCACCGGGGAGCTGTTTTTT.

This clone has just one count. V is TRBV6-5 and J is TRBJ1-4, with 9 bases fitting TRBD1. Looked up from germline, CDR1 is MNHEY and CDR2 is SVGAGI. V gave up 0 bases and J gave up 8 bases; unmatched junction bases: 4. The CDR3 consists of 15 residues. The CDR3 DNA reads TGTGCCAGCAGTTACTCAGGGACAGGGACGGAAAAACTGTTTTTT. This gives the protein CASSYSGTGTEKLFF.

CDR3 amino acids: CASSLWAAEKLFF. CDR3 in DNA: TGTGCCAGCAGCTTGTGGGCAGCTGAAAAACTGTTTTTT. The chain joins TRBV5-4 to TRBJ1-4; no definite D call. With 1 base removed from V and 7 bases from J, the gap between germline ends came to 8 bases. Germline CDR1 reads SGHNT; CDR2 reads YYREEE (reference sequence). The CDR3 extends over 13 amino acids.

This clone was seen only a few times. J is TRBJ1-1 and V is TRBV27; 8 positions match TRBD1. Germline V gene data show CDR1 as MNHEY and CDR2 as SMNVEV (reference sequence). This CDR3 comprises 15 residues. V lost 4 bases to trimming and J lost 4 bases; unmatched junction nucleotides: 8. For the CDR3, the DNA is TGTGCCAGCAGTTCCCTTCAGGGGGCGGGCACTGAAGCTTTCTTT. This encodes CASSSLQGAGTEAFF.

The chain uses TRBV19 and TRBJ1-1; D is unclear. V lost 3 bases, J lost 1 base, and 3 bases lay in between. The germline V gene has CDR1 LNHDA and CDR2 SQIVND (reference sequence). The CDR3 runs to 12 residues. The CDR3 loop is CASSMRNTEAFF. The CDR3 DNA reads as TGTGCCAGTAGTATGCGGAACACTGAAGCTTTCTTT.

The gene calls are TRBV28 and TRBJ2-5; 8 nucleotides match TRBD2. J was trimmed by 1 base and V by 5 bases; bases with no gene match: 15. Germline-derived CDR1 and CDR2 are MDHEN and SYDVKM. The CDR3 spans 18 residues. CDR3 in DNA: TGTGCCAGCAGTGATGTATTAGCGGGGCGGGGGTCCCAAGAGACCCAGTACTTC. Protein: CASSDVLAGRGSQETQYF.

J is TRBJ2-3 and V is TRBV6-1, with TRBD2 matching over 11 bases. The V and J ends lost 0 bases and 1 base, in that order; junction bases with no gene match: 0. Germline V gene lookup returns CDR1 MNHNS and CDR2 SASEGT. The CDR3 contains 16 residues. The CDR3 region is CASSEALAGGTDTQYF. In nucleotides, the CDR3 is TGTGCCAGCAGTGAAGCACTAGCGGGAGGCACAGATACGCAGTATTTT.

V is TRBV7-3 and J is TRBJ2-2, with 9 bases matching TRBD2. V lost 0 bases, J lost 3 bases, and 5 bases stayed unmatched. The CDR3 is 17 amino acids. Germline values: CDR1 SGHTA, CDR2 FQGTGA. The CDR3 loop is CASSLTIAGGHTGELFF. The CDR3 bases are TGTGCCAGCAGCTTAACTATTGCGGGAGGGCACACCGGGGAGCTGTTTTTT.

The chain combines TRBV19 with TRBJ1-4, with 7 nucleotides matching TRBD1. V gave up 5 bases and J gave up 5 bases; unmatched junction bases: 8. The CDR3 sequence is 15 residues long. Germline CDR1 and CDR2: LNHDA and SQIVND (reference sequence). The DNA of the CDR3 is TGTGCCAGTAGTGTACAGGGGCAGGGGAATGAAAAACTGTTTTTT. Amino acids: CASSVQGQGNEKLFF.